This passage covers 27 T cell receptor beta chains from one sample sequenced in a study of long-term antiretroviral therapy in people with HIV (dated by TCRdb to between 2022 and 2023). The immunoSEQ hsTCRB v3.0 assay was used at survey level resolution to sequence the TRB variable region. Sourced from immuneACCESS, this table was stored by TCRdb with only in-frame sequences that have V and J called. A share of the clones is absent; for the studies checked, an unresolved V gene accounts for under half, and the remainder has no known explanation. The sample table contains about 22,000 clones; only one count was recorded for roughly 86% of them. Approximately 5% of the sample lies in the top ten. This sample comprised unsorted PBMCs, obtained 1.3 years after starting antiretroviral therapy. These receptors came from a man in his 60s with HIV.

V and J are TRBV6-1 and TRBJ1-2, with 7 positions matching TRBD1. Germline V gene lookup returns CDR1 MNHNS and CDR2 SASEGT. V trimming: 5 bases; J trimming: 5 bases; junction bases outside the gene matches: 11. CDR3 length: 15 residues. As DNA, the CDR3 is TGTGCCAGCAGTTGGAAGAAGGGGGCGCAATATGGCTACACCTTC. Encoded protein: CASSWKKGAQYGYTF.

CDR3 sequence (DNA): TGTGCCAGCAGCCGAGGACAGGGCCTCTCCTACGAGCAGTACTTC. Translation: CASSRGQGLSYEQYF. This sequence joins TRBV7-9 and TRBJ2-7; 8 nucleotides agree with TRBD1. This CDR3 is built from 15 residues. With V trimmed by 5 bases and J by 0 bases, 6 bases remained unmatched. CDR1 is SEHNR, CDR2 FQNEAQ, per germline (reference sequence).

The J gene is TRBJ1-2, the V gene TRBV5-4, with a tentative D call TRBD1 (6 bases). Germline loops: CDR1 SGHNT, CDR2 YYREEE (reference sequence). CDR3 length equals 15 residues. V lost 0 bases and J 3 bases, leaving 12 bases between the germline ends. In DNA form, the CDR3 reads TGTGCCAGCAGCTTGGCCGCAGGGGAGGACTATGGCTACACCTTC. Its protein is CASSLAAGEDYGYTF.

The chain carries TRBV18 and TRBJ1-6; 7 bases are shared with TRBD1. This CDR3 has 13 amino acids. Germline loops: CDR1 KGHSH, CDR2 LQKENI. J was trimmed by 15 bases and V by 6 bases; bases with no gene match: 11. For the CDR3, the DNA is TGTGCCAGCTCCGGAGGACAGGAAAATCTCCTCCACTTT. The encoded protein is CASSGGQENLLHF.

The chain links TRBV18 to TRBJ2-7; no firm D call. Trimming removed 3 bases from V and 6 bases from J, with 6 bases in between. Germline V CDR1 and CDR2: KGHSH, LQKENI. The CDR3 runs 11 residues. The CDR3 here is CASSPGGEQYF. The CDR3 coding sequence is TGTGCCAGCTCACCGGGCGGCGAGCAGTACTTC. Complete variable domain (other parts from reference TRBV18 and TRBJ2-7): NAGVMQNPRHLVRRRGQEARLRCSPMKGHSHVYWYRQLPEEGLKFMVYLQKENIIDESGMPKERFSAEFPKEGPSILRIQQVVRGDSAAYFCASSPGGEQYFGPGTRLTVT.

The chain recombines TRBV7-9 with TRBJ1-1; tentatively, D is TRBD1 (6 bases). The CDR3 has 12 amino acids. Trimming stripped 8 bases from V and 4 bases from J, with 11 bases between. The V gene's germline CDR1 is SEHNR and CDR2 FQNEAQ (reference sequence). CDR3 coding DNA: TGTGCCAGCGGGTTCAGGGGCACTGAAGCTTTCTTT. It is translated as CASGFRGTEAFF.

Only a few counts were recorded for this clone. The rearrangement uses TRBV7-8 and TRBJ2-2; no clear D gene. V was trimmed by 0 bases and J by 0 bases, leaving 8 bases between them. The V gene's germline CDR1 is SGHVS and CDR2 FQNEAQ. The length of the CDR3 is 16 residues. The CDR3 region has the DNA TGTGCCAGCAGCTTAGCGCGTCTAACGAACACCGGGGAGCTGTTTTTT. Protein: CASSLARLTNTGELFF.

This clone has a handful of counts. The V call is TRBV18, the J call TRBJ2-1; 11 bases are shared with TRBD2. Losses at the gene ends were 3 bases for V and 3 bases for J; bases not matched to a gene: 1. Germline V gene lookup returns CDR1 KGHSH and CDR2 LQKENI. CDR3 size: 15 residues. For the CDR3, the DNA is TGTGCCAGCTCACCGGGGACTAGCGGCTACAATGAGCAGTTCTTC. Encoded protein: CASSPGTSGYNEQFF.

V usage is TRBV5-4 and J usage is TRBJ2-7; 12 nucleotides align to TRBD2. Germline V gives CDR1 SGHNT, CDR2 YYREEE (reference sequence). J gave up 8 bases and V 0 bases, and 3 bases lay outside the gene matches. The length of the CDR3 is 14 residues. The DNA of the CDR3 is TGTGCCAGCAGCTTGGAACTAGCGGGAGGTCAGCAGTACTTC. Encoded protein: CASSLELAGGQQYF.

This chain joins TRBV4-2 and TRBJ2-1; TRBD2 aligns across 8 bases. Germline CDR1 is LGHNA and CDR2 is YNFKEQ. This CDR3 spans 15 amino acids. J lost 6 bases, V lost 4 bases, and 8 bases had no gene match. The DNA for the CDR3 is TGTGCCAGCAGCCTACTAGCGGTCCCCGGCAATGAGCAGTTCTTC. Amino acid sequence: CASSLLAVPGNEQFF.

This chain connects TRBV5-1 to TRBJ2-3; possible D gene TRBD2, 5 bases. CDR1 is SGHRS and CDR2 is YFSETQ in the germline V gene. This CDR3 is built from 16 residues. V dropped 0 bases and J dropped 2 bases, with 13 bases sitting between them. The CDR3 nucleotides read TGCGCCAGCAGCTTGGCAGGCGGGTGGAACACAGATACGCAGTATTTT. This sequence encodes CASSLAGGWNTDTQYF.

This sequence joins TRBV27 and TRBJ2-3, with 10 nucleotides matching TRBD2. Germline CDR1 and CDR2: MNHEY and SMNVEV (reference sequence). V was clipped by 1 base and J by 5 bases; unmatched bases: 6. This CDR3 is 16 amino acids long. CDR3 protein: CASSLLAGGYEDTQYF. The CDR3 DNA is TGTGCCAGCAGTTTATTAGCGGGAGGATATGAAGATACGCAGTATTTT.

V and J are TRBV5-1 and TRBJ1-2, with D possibly TRBD1 on 6 matching bases. This CDR3 has 15 amino acids. V dropped 1 base and J dropped 3 bases, with 13 bases sitting between them. Germline CDR1 and CDR2: SGHRS and YFSETQ. The CDR3 is CASSLSGVWDYGYTF. CDR3 bases: TGCGCCAGCAGCTTGTCAGGGGTCTGGGACTATGGCTACACCTTC.

V gene TRBV5-5 combines with J gene TRBJ2-7; D not resolved. Germline V lookup: CDR1 SGHKS, CDR2 YYEKEE (reference sequence). Trimming left V 5 bases short and J 7 bases short, with 13 bases between. CDR3 length: 12 residues. The CDR3 region has the DNA TGTGCCAGCAGTTCCCCCCCTGGGGAGCAGTACTTC. It is translated as CASSSPPGEQYF.

This chain joins TRBV18 and TRBJ1-1; D remains unclear. This CDR3 has 14 residues. Looked up from germline, CDR1 is KGHSH and CDR2 is LQKENI. V lost 1 base and J 3 bases, leaving 9 bases between the germline ends. The CDR3 region is CASSPLDEDTEAFF. The DNA of the CDR3 is TGTGCCAGCTCACCACTCGACGAAGACACTGAAGCTTTCTTT.

DNA of the CDR3: TGTGCCAGCAGCCGGACAGGGACCTACGAGCAGTACTTC. It translates to CASSRTGTYEQYF. V and J are TRBV7-9 and TRBJ2-7, with 8 nucleotides matching TRBD1. This CDR3 is built from 13 residues. J gave up 2 bases and V 5 bases, and 2 bases lay outside the gene matches. The germline V gene has CDR1 SEHNR and CDR2 FQNEAQ (reference sequence).

The chain is built from TRBV5-1 and TRBJ2-3; 11 bases fit TRBD2. Germline-derived CDR1 and CDR2 are SGHRS and YFSETQ. The trim removed 0 bases at V and 0 bases at J, leaving 0 bases unmatched. The CDR3 spans 16 residues. The CDR3 DNA reads TGCGCCAGCAGCTTGGGACTAGCGGGAAGCACAGATACGCAGTATTTT. It codes for CASSLGLAGSTDTQYF.

This clone was counted between two and nine times. The rearrangement uses TRBV4-1 and TRBJ2-2; TRBD1 is a possible D gene (5 bases). Trimming took off 4 bases at V and 7 bases at J, with 19 bases between the two ends. The CDR3 extends over 16 amino acids. CDR1 MGHRA and CDR2 YSYEKL come from the germline V gene. CDR3: CASSLVGDAAIGELFF. As DNA, the CDR3 is TGCGCCAGCAGCCTAGTAGGGGATGCGGCAATCGGGGAGCTGTTTTTT.

The chain employs TRBV21-1 and TRBJ1-2; the D call TRBD1 from the table was never checked on the DNA. TRBV21-1 is assigned pseudogene status. CDR3 length equals 13 residues. CDR3 DNA sequence: TGTGCCAGCCAAATGGGCAGGATATATGGCTACACCTTC. This codes for CASQMGRIYGYTF.

V gene TRBV5-4 combines with J gene TRBJ1-4; tentative D call: TRBD1 (5 bases). Germline CDR1 and CDR2: SGHNT and YYREEE (reference sequence). Deletions cut 5 bases from V and 6 bases from J, with 14 bases between. The CDR3 extends over 14 amino acids. For the CDR3, the DNA is TGTGCCAGCAGTTCCAGGGCCGTGGATGAAAAACTGTTTTTT. This gives the protein CASSSRAVDEKLFF.

The J gene is TRBJ1-1, the V gene TRBV18; TRBD1 matches 8 bases. The CDR3 sequence is 14 residues long. V trimming: 5 bases; J trimming: 4 bases; junction bases outside the gene matches: 6. The germline gives CDR1 KGHSH, CDR2 LQKENI. The CDR3 region is CASSESGGITEAFF. Written as DNA, the CDR3 is TGTGCCAGCTCAGAGTCAGGGGGCATCACTGAAGCTTTCTTT.

This chain connects TRBV5-1 to TRBJ1-6; 9 positions match TRBD1. This CDR3 contains 16 residues. The junction had 5 bases not matched to a gene; V was cut back by 0 bases and J by 7 bases. The germline CDR1 and CDR2 sequences are SGHRS and YFSETQ. CDR3 nucleotides: TGCGCCAGCAGCTTGGGGGACAGGGCGAGAAATTCACCCCTCCACTTT. Amino acid sequence: CASSLGDRARNSPLHF.

The rearrangement joins TRBV10-3 to TRBJ1-1; 8 nucleotides match TRBD1. CDR3 length: 13 amino acids. The germline CDR1 and CDR2 sequences are ENHRY and SYGVKD. The ends lost 5 bases at V and 4 bases at J; junction bases unmatched: 3. The CDR3 protein is CAISKQGVTEAFF. Here the CDR3 DNA reads TGTGCCATCAGTAAACAGGGGGTCACTGAAGCTTTCTTT.

The chain links TRBV7-3 to TRBJ2-3; D uncertain. The CDR3 consists of 14 residues. V was clipped by 5 bases and J by 5 bases, with 14 bases between them. CDR1 and CDR2 (germline): SGHTA, FQGTGA. DNA for the CDR3: TGTGCCAGCAGCGCTAGACCCCCCGGAGATACGCAGTATTTT. It specifies CASSARPPGDTQYF.

The J gene is TRBJ2-3, the V gene TRBV5-1; TRBD2 matches 13 bases. The J segment lost 1 base and the V segment lost 2 bases, leaving 4 bases of the junction unmatched. The CDR3 covers 17 residues. The germline V gene encodes CDR1 SGHRS and CDR2 YFSETQ. CDR3 residues: CASSLRLAGGRTDTQYF. CDR3 DNA: TGCGCCAGCAGCTTAAGACTAGCGGGAGGCCGCACAGATACGCAGTATTTT.

The J gene is TRBJ1-1, the V gene TRBV19; TRBD1 matches 7 bases. V lost 8 bases to trimming and J lost 3 bases; unmatched junction nucleotides: 9. CDR1 LNHDA and CDR2 SQIVND come from the germline V gene (reference sequence). The CDR3 length is 14 residues. As DNA, the CDR3 is TGTGCCAGTTTTCTAGGGGGCGCGGACACTGAAGCTTTCTTT. Translated, it gives CASFLGGADTEAFF.

CDR3 residues: CASSPGLAGGYEQYF. The CDR3 coding sequence is TGTGCCAGCAGCCCCGGACTAGCGGGGGGATACGAGCAGTACTTC. This chain joins TRBV9 and TRBJ2-7; TRBD2 agrees at 14 bases. Germline values: CDR1 SGDLS, CDR2 YYNGEE. The junction had 4 bases not matched to a gene; V was cut back by 4 bases and J by 4 bases. This CDR3 spans 15 amino acids.